The 32 T cell receptor beta chains listed next were all sequenced from one sample in a study of cytomegalovirus exposure and HLA in healthy donors. PCR primers comprised 60 Vbeta and 13 Jbeta primers. TCRdb keeps only in-frame clones here, not all; method: immunoSEQ multiplex PCR. The sample includes some 130,000 clones, roughly 78% seen only once; the top ten take 6.5% to 8%. The sequencing sample was made of PBMCs. These receptors came from a man aged 40-49 years in good health and CMV-seropositive.

V gene TRBV18 combines with J gene TRBJ1-2, with 9 nucleotides matching TRBD1. CDR3 length equals 14 residues. With V trimmed by 2 bases and J by 7 bases, 5 bases remained unmatched. Germline values: CDR1 KGHSH, CDR2 LQKENI. The CDR3 DNA sequence: TGTGCCAGCTCACCAAGACAGGGGGATAGTGGCTACACCTTC. Translation: CASSPRQGDSGYTF.

The V call is TRBV5-6, the J call TRBJ2-3; D might be TRBD1 (5 bases). This CDR3 is 15 amino acids long. V lost 4 bases, J lost 2 bases, and 14 bases lay in between. Germline V gives CDR1 SGHDT, CDR2 YYEEEE. CDR3 sequence reads: CASSPDSSITDTQYF. DNA of the CDR3: TGTGCCAGCAGCCCCGACAGTAGCATCACAGATACGCAGTATTTT.

The chain combines TRBV19 with TRBJ1-1; D is unresolved. V lost 1 base and J 1 base, leaving 13 bases between the germline ends. CDR1 is LNHDA, CDR2 SQIVND, per germline (reference sequence). CDR3 length: 16 residues. The CDR3 coding sequence is TGTGCCAGTAGTATAGGGTCTTGGGCTCCGAACACTGAAGCTTTCTTT. Protein sequence: CASSIGSWAPNTEAFF.

The CDR3 DNA reads TGTGCCAGCTCACCGACTCCGGATACGCAGTATTTT. This sequence encodes CASSPTPDTQYF. The J gene is TRBJ2-3, the V gene TRBV18, with D uncertain. V lost 3 bases and J lost 6, with 7 bases in between. CDR3 size: 12 residues. Germline CDR1 reads KGHSH; CDR2 reads LQKENI. Based on the CDR3 plus reference TRBV18 and TRBJ2-3, the full variable domain is NAGVMQNPRHLVRRRGQEARLRCSPMKGHSHVYWYRQLPEEGLKFMVYLQKENIIDESGMPKERFSAEFPKEGPSILRIQQVVRGDSAAYFCASSPTPDTQYFGPGTRLTVL.

The chain employs TRBV5-4 and TRBJ2-1; 8 bases line up with TRBD2. The ends lost 3 bases at V and 3 bases at J; junction bases unmatched: 5. Per the germline V gene, CDR1 is SGHNT and CDR2 is YYREEE (reference sequence). CDR3 length equals 15 residues. DNA of the CDR3: TGTGCCAGCAGCTATAGCGGGAATCTCTACAATGAGCAGTTCTTC. This gives the protein CASSYSGNLYNEQFF.

V usage is TRBV5-1 and J usage is TRBJ2-3; D is unresolved. The V end was cut by 2 bases, the J end by 5 bases, with 12 bases between. In germline, CDR1 is SGHRS, CDR2 YFSETQ. The CDR3 is 14 residues long. CDR3 bases: TGCGCCAGCAGCTTAGACTTAGACGAAGATACGCAGTATTTT. Protein product: CASSLDLDEDTQYF. The complete variable domain, with remaining parts taken from reference TRBV5-1 and TRBJ2-3, reads KAGVTQTPRYLIKTRGQQVTLSCSPISGHRSVSWYQQTPGQGLQFLFEYFSETQRNKGNFPGRFSGRQFSNSRSEMNVSTLELGDSALYLCASSLDLDEDTQYFGPGTRLTVL.

The gene calls are TRBV19 and TRBJ1-2; D not resolved. The CDR3 runs 13 residues. The germline V gene has CDR1 LNHDA and CDR2 SQIVND (reference sequence). Written as DNA, the CDR3 is TGTGTCACCGGGAGTGGCTTTACTTATGGCTACACCTTC. It is translated as CVTGSGFTYGYTF.

In this sample, this clone turned up a few times. The chain recombines TRBV28 with TRBJ2-1; D is undetermined. From germline, CDR1 is MDHEN and CDR2 SYDVKM. The CDR3 runs to 12 residues. V lost 7 bases to trimming and J lost 4 bases, with 8 bases between them. In DNA, the CDR3 is TGTGCCAGCACCCATAGTTACAATGAGCAGTTCTTC. It specifies CASTHSYNEQFF.

The J gene is TRBJ2-6, the V gene TRBV30, with a weak D call TRBD2 (5 bases). The CDR3 is 16 amino acids. V was clipped by 6 bases and J by 0 bases, with 15 bases between them. Germline lookup yields CDR1 GTSNPN and CDR2 SVGIG (reference sequence). CDR3 coding DNA: TGTGCCTGTGAGGGCGGTCGTCTCTCTGGGGCCAACGTCCTGACTTTC. Translating gives CACEGGRLSGANVLTF.

The chain joins TRBV11-3 to TRBJ2-7; D possibly corresponds to TRBD1 (5 bases). The germline CDR1 and CDR2 sequences are SGHNT and YENEEA. The germline V and J ends were trimmed by 2 bases and 3 bases, with 5 bases remaining between them. The CDR3 sequence is 12 residues long. The chain's CDR3 is CASSLRGYEQYF. The CDR3 DNA reads TGTGCCAGCAGCTTAAGGGGCTACGAGCAGTACTTC.

In this sample, this clone turned up once. The chain joins TRBV9 to TRBJ2-7; TRBD2 matches 11 bases. The CDR3 loop spans 14 amino acids. The V gene end was trimmed by 4 bases and the J gene end by 9 bases; junction bases not matched to a gene: 9. The V gene's germline CDR1 is SGDLS and CDR2 YYNGEE. CDR3: CASSHTSGSHGQYF. The CDR3 DNA reads TGTGCCAGCAGCCATACTAGCGGGAGCCACGGGCAGTACTTC.

The chain combines TRBV5-1 with TRBJ2-1; 7 bases are shared with TRBD2. Looked up from germline, CDR1 is SGHRS and CDR2 is YFSETQ. The CDR3 sequence is 16 residues long. With V trimmed by 4 bases and J by 0 bases, 7 bases remained unmatched. CDR3 sequence reads: CASSLPSSGSYNEQFF. Written as DNA, the CDR3 is TGCGCCAGCAGCCTCCCCTCTAGCGGCTCCTACAATGAGCAGTTCTTC.

With regard to this clone: The CDR3 carries no conserved terminal phenylalanine or tryptophan, so it likely arises from a read error. The V and J genes are TRBV7-8 and TRBJ2-7; 8 bases map to TRBD1. The CDR3 is 13 amino acids. J gave up 2 bases and V 5 bases, and 2 bases lay outside the gene matches. Germline assignment: CDR1 SGHVS and CDR2 FQNEAQ. The CDR3 is CASSGTGPYEQYL. CDR3 bases: TGTGCCAGCAGCGGGACAGGACCCTACGAGCAGTACCTC.

This chain connects TRBV2 to TRBJ2-1, with 7 bases fitting TRBD1. Losses at the gene ends were 5 bases for V and 6 bases for J; bases not matched to a gene: 7. Germline CDR1 and CDR2: SNHLY and FYNNEI. There are 14 residues in the CDR3. The CDR3 here is CASSSESGGNEQFF. The CDR3 nucleotides read TGTGCCAGCAGTTCGGAATCAGGGGGCAATGAGCAGTTCTTC.

In its sample, this clone was seen a few times. The rearrangement joins TRBV27 to TRBJ2-1; D is perhaps TRBD1 (5 bases). The CDR3 runs 14 residues. CDR1 is MNHEY, CDR2 SMNVEV, per germline (reference sequence). The germline V and J ends were trimmed by 7 bases and 8 bases, with 18 bases remaining between them. DNA of the CDR3: TGTGCCAGCACCAGGGAAGGGGTTTTCGATGAGCAGTTCTTC. Translating gives CASTREGVFDEQFF.

By share, this clone counts as medium-sized (0.01 to 0.1%). This chain joins TRBV29-1 and TRBJ1-1; TRBD1 aligns across 8 bases. Trimming at V came to 6 bases and at J to 6 bases, leaving 15 bases not matched to a gene. Germline lookup yields CDR1 SQVTM and CDR2 ANQGSEA. The CDR3 has 15 residues. CDR3 in DNA: TGCAGCGTGCCGTTGGGAATTACAGGGGGGGCTGAAGCTTTCTTT. The encoded protein is CSVPLGITGGAEAFF.

The CDR3 nucleotides are TGTGCCAGCAGCCGGGACAGGGGGTCGTGGGAGCAGTTCTTC. Translating it yields CASSRDRGSWEQFF. The chain uses TRBV6-5 and TRBJ2-1; 11 bases match TRBD1. V dropped 6 bases and J dropped 10; count of bases not matched to a gene: 8. Per the germline V gene, CDR1 is MNHEY and CDR2 is SVGAGI. This CDR3 has 14 residues.

This clone showed up just a few times. This chain uses TRBV15 with TRBJ2-6; D not certain. Trimming took 0 bases from V and 0 from J, leaving 3 bases between them. The germline CDR1 and CDR2 sequences are LNHNV and YYDKDF (reference sequence). This CDR3 is built from 15 residues. The CDR3 sequence is CATSRDNSGANVLTF. The CDR3 nucleotides read TGTGCCACCAGCAGAGACAACTCTGGGGCCAACGTCCTGACTTTC.

The J gene is TRBJ1-4, the V gene TRBV7-9; tentatively, D is TRBD1 (5 bases). The CDR3 has 14 residues. Trimming took off 4 bases at V and 3 bases at J, with 9 bases between the two ends. The V gene's germline CDR1 is SEHNR and CDR2 FQNEAQ (reference sequence). CDR3 bases: TGTGCCAGCAGCTCGGGACTGTCTAATGAAAAACTGTTTTTT. Translated: CASSSGLSNEKLFF.

This clone was counted a single time. The genes are TRBV10-3 and TRBJ2-5; TRBD2 matches 14 bases. TRBJ2-7 explains the end of the DNA better; the J call may be wrong. Looked up from germline, CDR1 is ENHRY and CDR2 is SYGVKD. The CDR3 runs 15 residues. In DNA, the CDR3 is TGTGCCATCACCGGGACTAGCGGGGGACACTACGAGCAGTACTTC. It translates to CAITGTSGGHYEQYF.

The chain employs TRBV7-3 and TRBJ2-1, with D perhaps matching TRBD2 (6 bases). Germline CDR1 reads SGHTA; CDR2 reads FQGTGA. V was pared by 4 bases and J by 0 bases, with 10 bases between. CDR3 length: 15 amino acids. The CDR3, as DNA: TGTGCCAGCAGCTCAACTAGCAGCTCCTACAATGAGCAGTTCTTC. It is translated as CASSSTSSSYNEQFF.

The rearrangement joins TRBV29-1 to TRBJ2-6; D is uncertain. Germline V gene sequence: CDR1 SQVTM, CDR2 ANQGSEA. Trimming took off 1 base at V and 9 bases at J, with 7 bases between the two ends. CDR3 length: 12 residues. The CDR3 DNA reads TGCAGCGTTGAAGCTTCGGTCAACGTCCTGACTTTC. The encoded protein is CSVEASVNVLTF.

The chain is built from TRBV28 and TRBJ2-1; TRBD1 matches at 12 bases. Trimming at V came to 6 bases and at J to 9 bases, leaving 6 bases not matched to a gene. This CDR3 is 14 amino acids long. Germline values: CDR1 MDHEN, CDR2 SYDVKM. CDR3 sequence: CASRGGQGAGEQFF. The CDR3, as DNA: TGTGCCAGCAGAGGGGGACAGGGGGCAGGTGAGCAGTTCTTC.

Note on this clone: Germline and junction disagree at one end, which may indicate a read error. The sample has other DNA sequences that encode this CDR3 too. V gene TRBV4-2 combines with J gene TRBJ2-3; D is perhaps TRBD1 (6 bases). This CDR3 is built from 15 residues. From germline, CDR1 is LGHNA and CDR2 YNFKEQ. CDR3 amino acids: CASSQDGQRTDTQYF. As DNA, the CDR3 is TGTGCCAGCAGCCAAGATGGACAGCGCACCGATACGCAGTATTTT.

The rearrangement uses TRBV19 and TRBJ2-3, with 7 positions matching TRBD2. CDR1 and CDR2 (germline): LNHDA, SQIVND (reference sequence). V shed 6 bases, J shed 2 bases, and the junction held 11 bases outside the gene matches. This CDR3 is 16 amino acids long. This chain's CDR3 is CASRPGRRTPTDTQYF. The CDR3 nucleotides read TGTGCCAGTAGACCCGGGAGGAGGACCCCCACAGATACGCAGTATTTT.

CDR3 sequence (DNA): TGTGCCAGCAGGACAAGCAATCAGCCCCAGCATTTT. This encodes CASRTSNQPQHF. The rearrangement links TRBV6-1 to TRBJ1-5, with D uncertain. V shed 6 bases and J shed 1 base, with 4 bases lying between them. The length of the CDR3 is 12 residues. In germline, CDR1 is MNHNS, CDR2 SASEGT.

The J gene is TRBJ1-2, the V gene TRBV27; 10 nucleotides line up with TRBD1. Germline trimming cut 5 bases from V and 6 bases from J; bases unmatched to any gene: 9. The germline gives CDR1 MNHEY, CDR2 SMNVEV (reference sequence). There are 15 residues in the CDR3. As DNA, the CDR3 is TGTGCCAGCAGTCTTACGATTGGGACAGGGGATGGCTACACCTTC. Its translation: CASSLTIGTGDGYTF.

The chain couples TRBV12-5 to TRBJ1-5, with D unresolved. The CDR3 loop spans 20 amino acids. CDR1 is LGHNT and CDR2 is FRNRAP in the germline V gene. Between the trimmed V and J ends, which lost 2 bases and 0 bases, there was a span of 23 bases. CDR3 DNA: TGTGCTAGTGGTTTGATCGTGAATCTTCTCAGGCCTTATAGCAATCAGCCCCAGCATTTT. This sequence encodes CASGLIVNLLRPYSNQPQHF. The variable domain in full, completed from reference TRBV12-5 and TRBJ1-5, reads DARVTQTPRHKVTEMGQEVTMRCQPILGHNTVFWYRQTMMQGLELLAYFRNRAPLDDSGMPKDRFSAEMPDATLATLKIQPSEPRDSAVYFCASGLIVNLLRPYSNQPQHFGDGTRLSIL.

The rearrangement uses TRBV28 and TRBJ2-5; 11 bases are a match to TRBD1. The J segment lost 5 bases and the V segment lost 7 bases, leaving 12 bases of the junction unmatched. The CDR3 has 16 residues. Germline values: CDR1 MDHEN, CDR2 SYDVKM. The CDR3 DNA reads as TGTGCCAGCACCCTAGTCGGACAGGGGGCAGGGGAGACCCAGTACTTC. Protein sequence: CASTLVGQGAGETQYF.

The V gene is TRBV4-1, the J gene TRBJ2-3, with TRBD2 matching over 15 bases. The CDR3 has 19 residues. The junction had 11 bases not matched to a gene; V was cut back by 4 bases and J by 3 bases. Germline values: CDR1 MGHRA, CDR2 YSYEKL. The CDR3 region is CASSRFPGLAGGRTDTQYF. Written as DNA, the CDR3 is TGCGCCAGCAGCCGATTCCCCGGACTAGCGGGAGGGCGTACAGATACGCAGTATTTT.

The J gene is TRBJ1-6, the V gene TRBV5-1, with D uncertain. The CDR3 loop spans 16 amino acids. Looked up from germline, CDR1 is SGHRS and CDR2 is YFSETQ. Trimming pared 4 bases from V and 2 bases from J, leaving 13 bases between. The CDR3 coding sequence is TGCGCCAGCAGCGTTGGTGAGGGCCCCTATAATTCACCCCTCCACTTT. Residues: CASSVGEGPYNSPLHF.

The V call is TRBV27, the J call TRBJ2-3; TRBD2 agrees at 8 bases. Per germline, CDR1 MNHEY and CDR2 SMNVEV (reference sequence). Losses at the gene ends were 0 bases for V and 1 base for J; bases not matched to a gene: 9. The CDR3 runs 18 residues. CDR3 protein: CASSLSGLAGVGTDTQYF. The CDR3 coding sequence is TGTGCCAGCAGTTTATCGGGGCTAGCGGGCGTCGGCACAGATACGCAGTATTTT.